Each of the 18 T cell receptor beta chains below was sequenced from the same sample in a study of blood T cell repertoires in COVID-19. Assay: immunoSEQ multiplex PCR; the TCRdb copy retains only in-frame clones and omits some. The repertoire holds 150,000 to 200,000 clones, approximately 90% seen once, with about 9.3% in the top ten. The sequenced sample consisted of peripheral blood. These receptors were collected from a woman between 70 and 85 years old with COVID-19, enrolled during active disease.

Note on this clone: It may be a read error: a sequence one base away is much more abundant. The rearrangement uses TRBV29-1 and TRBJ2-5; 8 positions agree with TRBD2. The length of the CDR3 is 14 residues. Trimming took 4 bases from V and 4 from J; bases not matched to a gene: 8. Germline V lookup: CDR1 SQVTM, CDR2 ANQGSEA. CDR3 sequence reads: CSVGGPGGAETQYF. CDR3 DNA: TGCAGCGTTGGGGGACCGGGGGGGGCAGAGACCCAGTACTTC.

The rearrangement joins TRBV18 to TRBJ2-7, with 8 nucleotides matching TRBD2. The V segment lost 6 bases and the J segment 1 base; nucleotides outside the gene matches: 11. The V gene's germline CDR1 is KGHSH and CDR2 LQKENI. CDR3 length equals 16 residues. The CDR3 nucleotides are TGTGCCAGCTCGCAAGCCGCTGGCGGGGGGTCCTACGAGCAGTACTTC. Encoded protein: CASSQAAGGGSYEQYF.

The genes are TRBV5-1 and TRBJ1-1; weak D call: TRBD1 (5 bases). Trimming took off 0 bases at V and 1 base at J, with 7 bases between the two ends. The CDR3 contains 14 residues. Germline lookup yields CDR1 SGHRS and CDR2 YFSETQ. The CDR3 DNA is TGCGCCAGCAGCTTGGGACAGAAGAACACTGAAGCTTTCTTT. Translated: CASSLGQKNTEAFF.

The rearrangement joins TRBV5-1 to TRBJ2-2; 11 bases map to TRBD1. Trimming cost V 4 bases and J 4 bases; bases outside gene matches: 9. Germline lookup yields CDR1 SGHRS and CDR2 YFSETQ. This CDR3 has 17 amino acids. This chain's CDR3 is CASSAGQGAGFTGELFF. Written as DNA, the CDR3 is TGCGCCAGCAGCGCCGGACAGGGGGCAGGATTCACCGGGGAGCTGTTTTTT.

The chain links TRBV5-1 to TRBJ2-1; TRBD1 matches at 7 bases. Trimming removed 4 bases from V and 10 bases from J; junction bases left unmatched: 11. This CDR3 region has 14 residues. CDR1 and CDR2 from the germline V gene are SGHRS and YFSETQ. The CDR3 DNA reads TGCGCCAGCAGCCAAAGGACAGGATCTCGAGAGCAGTTCTTC. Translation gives CASSQRTGSREQFF.

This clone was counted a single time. CDR3: CASSPSGSNQPQHF. As DNA, the CDR3 is TGTGCCAGCAGCCCCTCAGGGTCCAATCAGCCCCAGCATTTT. V usage is TRBV11-2 and J usage is TRBJ1-5, with a possible D match to TRBD1 (5 bases). The germline gives CDR1 SGHAT, CDR2 FQNNGV. The CDR3 covers 14 residues. The germline V and J ends were trimmed by 5 bases and 3 bases, with 11 bases remaining between them.

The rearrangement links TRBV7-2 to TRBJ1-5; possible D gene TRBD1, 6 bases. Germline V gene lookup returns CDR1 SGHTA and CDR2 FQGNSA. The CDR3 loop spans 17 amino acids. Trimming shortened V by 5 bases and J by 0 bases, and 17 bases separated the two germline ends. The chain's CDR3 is CASSMDSGLYSNQPQHF. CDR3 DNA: TGTGCCAGCAGCATGGACAGCGGCCTTTATAGCAATCAGCCCCAGCATTTT.

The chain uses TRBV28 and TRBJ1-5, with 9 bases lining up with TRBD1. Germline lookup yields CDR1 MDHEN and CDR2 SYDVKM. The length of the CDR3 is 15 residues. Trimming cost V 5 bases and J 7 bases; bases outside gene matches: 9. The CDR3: CASSTGGAGKQPQHF. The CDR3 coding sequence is TGTGCCAGCAGTACAGGGGGCGCGGGGAAGCAGCCCCAGCATTTT.

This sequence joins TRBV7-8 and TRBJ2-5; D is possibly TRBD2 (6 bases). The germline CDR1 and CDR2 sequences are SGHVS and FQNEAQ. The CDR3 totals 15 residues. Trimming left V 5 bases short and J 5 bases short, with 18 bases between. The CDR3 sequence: CASSRLGAGGETQYF. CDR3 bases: TGTGCCAGCAGCCGCCTCGGAGCCGGGGGTGAGACCCAGTACTTC.

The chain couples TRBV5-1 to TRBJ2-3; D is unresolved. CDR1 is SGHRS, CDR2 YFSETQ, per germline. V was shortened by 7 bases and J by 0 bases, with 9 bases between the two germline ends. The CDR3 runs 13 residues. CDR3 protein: CASYRTSTDTQYF. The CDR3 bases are TGCGCCAGCTACAGAACTAGCACAGATACGCAGTATTTT.

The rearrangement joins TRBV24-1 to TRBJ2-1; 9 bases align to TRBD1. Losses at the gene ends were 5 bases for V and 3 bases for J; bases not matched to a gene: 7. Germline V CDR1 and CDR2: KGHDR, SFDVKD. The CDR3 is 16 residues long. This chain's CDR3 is CATSAPGQGHYNEQFF. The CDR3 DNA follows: TGTGCCACCAGTGCCCCGGGACAGGGCCACTACAATGAGCAGTTCTTC.

CDR3 loop: CASKTSWHEQYF. Here the CDR3 DNA reads TGTGCCAGCAAAACTAGCTGGCACGAGCAGTACTTC. The rearrangement links TRBV2 to TRBJ2-7, with a tentative D call TRBD2 (6 bases). V shed 7 bases and J shed 5 bases, with 12 bases lying between them. The CDR3 consists of 12 residues. The germline V gene has CDR1 SNHLY and CDR2 FYNNEI.

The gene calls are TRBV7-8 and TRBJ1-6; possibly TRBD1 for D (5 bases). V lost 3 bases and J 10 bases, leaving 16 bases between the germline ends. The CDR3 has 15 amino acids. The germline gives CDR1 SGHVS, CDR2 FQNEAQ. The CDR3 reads CASSFTQPGQSPLHF. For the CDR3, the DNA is TGTGCCAGCAGCTTCACTCAGCCAGGGCAATCACCCCTCCACTTT.

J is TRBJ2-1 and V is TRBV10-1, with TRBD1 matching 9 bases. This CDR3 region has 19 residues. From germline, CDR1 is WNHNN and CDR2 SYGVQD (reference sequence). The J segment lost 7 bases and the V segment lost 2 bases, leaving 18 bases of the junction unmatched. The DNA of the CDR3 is TGCGCCAGCAGTGAGGGGCGACCCGAGGGGGACAGGGAGGAGAATGAGCAGTTCTTC. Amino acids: CASSEGRPEGDREENEQFF.

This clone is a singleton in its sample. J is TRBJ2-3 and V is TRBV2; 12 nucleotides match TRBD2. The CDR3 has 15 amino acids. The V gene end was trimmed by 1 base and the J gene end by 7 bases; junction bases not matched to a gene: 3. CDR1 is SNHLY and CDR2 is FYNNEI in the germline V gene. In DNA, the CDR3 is TGTGCCAGCAGTGAAGACGGACTAGCGGGGTATACGCAGTATTTT. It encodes CASSEDGLAGYTQYF.

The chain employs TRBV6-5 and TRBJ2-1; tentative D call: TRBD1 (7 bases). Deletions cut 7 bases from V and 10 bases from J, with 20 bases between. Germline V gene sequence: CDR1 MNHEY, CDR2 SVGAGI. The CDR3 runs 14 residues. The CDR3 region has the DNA TGTGCCAGCACCACCGGAGGGACAGTCGGGGAGCAGTTCTTC. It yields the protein CASTTGGTVGEQFF.

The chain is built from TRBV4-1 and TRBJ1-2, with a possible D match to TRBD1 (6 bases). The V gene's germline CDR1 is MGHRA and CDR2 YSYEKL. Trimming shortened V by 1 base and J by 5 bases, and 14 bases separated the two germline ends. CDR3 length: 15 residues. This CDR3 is CASSQVTQGSYGYTF. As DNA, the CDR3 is TGCGCCAGCAGCCAAGTCACACAGGGCTCTTATGGCTACACCTTC.

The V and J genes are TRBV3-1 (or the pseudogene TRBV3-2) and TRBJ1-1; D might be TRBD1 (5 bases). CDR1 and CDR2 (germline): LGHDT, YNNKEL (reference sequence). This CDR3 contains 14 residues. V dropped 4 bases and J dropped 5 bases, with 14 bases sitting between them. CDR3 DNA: TGTGCCAGCAGCCTCAGGGCAGGCGAGACTGAAGCTTTCTTT. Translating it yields CASSLRAGETEAFF.